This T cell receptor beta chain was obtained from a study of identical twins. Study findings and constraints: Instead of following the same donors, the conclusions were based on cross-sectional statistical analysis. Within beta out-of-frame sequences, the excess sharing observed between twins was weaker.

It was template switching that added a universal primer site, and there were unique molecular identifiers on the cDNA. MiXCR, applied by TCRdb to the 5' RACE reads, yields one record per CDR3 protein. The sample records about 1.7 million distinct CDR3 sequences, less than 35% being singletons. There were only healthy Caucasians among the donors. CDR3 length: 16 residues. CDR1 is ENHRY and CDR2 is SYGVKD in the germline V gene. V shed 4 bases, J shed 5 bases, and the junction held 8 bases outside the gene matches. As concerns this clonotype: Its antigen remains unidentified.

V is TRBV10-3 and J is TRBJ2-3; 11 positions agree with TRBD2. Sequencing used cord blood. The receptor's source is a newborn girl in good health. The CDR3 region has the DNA TGTGCCATCAGTGGGGCTAGCGGGAGGCACGGAGATACGCAGTATTTT. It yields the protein CAISGASGRHGDTQYF.